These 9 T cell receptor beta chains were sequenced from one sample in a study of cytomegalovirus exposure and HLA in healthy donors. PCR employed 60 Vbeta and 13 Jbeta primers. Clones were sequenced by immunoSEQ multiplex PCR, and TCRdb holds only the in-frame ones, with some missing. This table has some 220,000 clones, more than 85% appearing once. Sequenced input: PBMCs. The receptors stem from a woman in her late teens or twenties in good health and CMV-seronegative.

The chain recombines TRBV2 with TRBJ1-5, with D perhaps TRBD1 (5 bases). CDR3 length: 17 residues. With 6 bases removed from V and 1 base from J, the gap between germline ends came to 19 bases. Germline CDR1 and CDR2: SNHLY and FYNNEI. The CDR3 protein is CASRLTGGTRSNQPQHF. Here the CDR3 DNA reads TGTGCCAGCAGACTCACGGGGGGGACTAGAAGCAATCAGCCCCAGCATTTT.

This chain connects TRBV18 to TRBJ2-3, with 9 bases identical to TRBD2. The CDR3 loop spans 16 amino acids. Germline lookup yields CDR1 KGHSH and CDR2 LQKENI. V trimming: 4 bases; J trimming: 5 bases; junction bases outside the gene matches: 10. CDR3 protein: CASSLIAGEGGDTQYF. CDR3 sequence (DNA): TGTGCCAGCTCACTAATAGCGGGAGAAGGCGGAGATACGCAGTATTTT.

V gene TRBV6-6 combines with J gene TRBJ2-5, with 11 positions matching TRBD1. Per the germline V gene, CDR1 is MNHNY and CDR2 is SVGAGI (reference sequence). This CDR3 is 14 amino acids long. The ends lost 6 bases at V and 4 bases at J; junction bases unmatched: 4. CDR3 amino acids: CASRRGQGGETQYF. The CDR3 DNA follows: TGTGCCAGCAGGCGGGGACAGGGGGGAGAGACCCAGTACTTC.

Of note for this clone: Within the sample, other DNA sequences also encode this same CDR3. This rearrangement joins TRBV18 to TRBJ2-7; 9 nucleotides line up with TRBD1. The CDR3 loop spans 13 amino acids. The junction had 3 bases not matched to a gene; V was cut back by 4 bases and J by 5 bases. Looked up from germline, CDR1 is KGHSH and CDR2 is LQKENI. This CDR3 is CASSRDRVDEQYF. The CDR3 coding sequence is TGTGCCAGCTCACGGGACAGGGTAGACGAGCAGTACTTC. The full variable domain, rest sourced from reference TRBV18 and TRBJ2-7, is NAGVMQNPRHLVRRRGQEARLRCSPMKGHSHVYWYRQLPEEGLKFMVYLQKENIIDESGMPKERFSAEFPKEGPSILRIQQVVRGDSAAYFCASSRDRVDEQYFGPGTRLTVT.

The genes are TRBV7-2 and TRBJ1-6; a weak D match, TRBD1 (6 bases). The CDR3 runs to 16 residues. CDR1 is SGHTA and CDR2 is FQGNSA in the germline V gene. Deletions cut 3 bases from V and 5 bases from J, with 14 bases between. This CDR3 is CASSLAVGQNNSPLHF. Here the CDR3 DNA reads TGTGCCAGCAGCTTGGCGGTCGGACAGAATAATTCACCCCTCCACTTT.

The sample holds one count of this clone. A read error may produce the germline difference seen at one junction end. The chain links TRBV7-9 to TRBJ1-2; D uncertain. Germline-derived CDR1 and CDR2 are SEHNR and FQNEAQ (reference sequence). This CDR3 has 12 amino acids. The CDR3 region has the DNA TGTTCCAGCAGCTTAGATATTTATGGCTACACCTTC. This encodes CSSSLDIYGYTF. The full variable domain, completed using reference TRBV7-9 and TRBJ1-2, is DTGVSQNPRHKITKRGQNVTFRCDPISEHNRLYWYRQTLGQGPEFLTYFQNEAQLEKSRLLSDRFSAERPKGSFSTLEIQRTEQGDSAMYLCSSSLDIYGYTFGSGTRLTVV.

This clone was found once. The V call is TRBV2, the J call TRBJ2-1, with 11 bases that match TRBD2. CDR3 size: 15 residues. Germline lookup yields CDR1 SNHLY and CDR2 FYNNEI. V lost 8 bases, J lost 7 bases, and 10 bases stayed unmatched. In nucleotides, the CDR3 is TGTGCCAGCGGTAGCGGGGGGGCTCTATTAAATGAGCAGTTCTTC. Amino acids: CASGSGGALLNEQFF.

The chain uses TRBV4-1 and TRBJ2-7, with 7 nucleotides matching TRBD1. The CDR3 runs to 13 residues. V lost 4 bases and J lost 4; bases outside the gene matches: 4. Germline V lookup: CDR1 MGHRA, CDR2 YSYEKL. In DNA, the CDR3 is TGCGCCAGCAGCCCGACAGGGCGGTACGAGCAGTACTTC. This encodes CASSPTGRYEQYF.

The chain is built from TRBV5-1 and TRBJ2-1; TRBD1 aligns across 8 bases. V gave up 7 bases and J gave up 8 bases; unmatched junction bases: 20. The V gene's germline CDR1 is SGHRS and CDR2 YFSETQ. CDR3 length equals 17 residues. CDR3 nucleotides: TGCGCCAGCCAACAAAACCCACGGGACAGGCCGTGGGATGAGCAGTTCTTC. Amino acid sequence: CASQQNPRDRPWDEQFF.